The 7 T cell receptor beta chains listed next were all sequenced from one sample in a study of blood T cells in healthy people across ages. A second PCR of roughly 7 to 11 cycles used a sample-barcoded 5' primer and a J-beta primer mix. TCRdb redid the calling of the 5' RACE reads with MiXCR, one entry per CDR3 protein. Of about 800,000 distinct CDR3 sequences listed, 20% to 25% are singletons. These data were also reused for a study on T cells of mothers and their children.

The sequenced sample consisted of blood. The receptor set was obtained from a boy between 5 and 17 years old in good health.

A few counts support this clonotype. The chain couples TRBV9 to TRBJ1-1; D gene uncertain. The CDR3 is 14 residues long. Germline V gene lookup returns CDR1 SGDLS and CDR2 YYNGEE. V lost 0 bases to trimming and J lost 1 base, with 7 bases between them. Here the CDR3 DNA reads TGTGCCAGCAGCGTAGTTGGGCAGAACACTGAAGCTTTCTTT. Its protein product is CASSVVGQNTEAFF.

The chain carries TRBV9 and TRBJ2-2, with no clear D. Germline values: CDR1 SGDLS, CDR2 YYNGEE. The CDR3 is 14 amino acids. V lost 3 bases, J lost 5 bases, and 11 bases lay in between. The CDR3 loop is CASSALGLTGELFF. DNA for the CDR3: TGTGCCAGCAGCGCATTAGGTCTAACCGGGGAGCTGTTTTTT.

CDR3 region: CASSWALETQYF. CDR3 DNA sequence: TGTGCCAGCAGTTGGGCCCTAGAGACCCAGTACTTC. The rearrangement links TRBV28 to TRBJ2-5; no definite D call. Germline V gives CDR1 MDHEN, CDR2 SYDVKM. Trimming took 4 bases from V and 4 from J, leaving 7 bases between them. The CDR3 sequence is 12 residues long.

This clonotype was seen only a few times. The V and J genes are TRBV4-3 and TRBJ1-1; a weak D match, TRBD1 (5 bases). Trimming pared 0 bases from V and 3 bases from J, leaving 8 bases between. This CDR3 has 14 residues. CDR1 is LGHNA and CDR2 is YSLEER in the germline V gene. The CDR3 loop reads CASSQDIGDTEAFF. The DNA for the CDR3 is TGCGCCAGCAGCCAAGACATAGGGGACACTGAAGCTTTCTTT.

CDR3 nucleotide sequence: TGTGCCAGTAGTATGGGCCCCTACGAGCAGTACTTC. Residues: CASSMGPYEQYF. The V and J genes are TRBV19 and TRBJ2-7; D not resolved. This CDR3 has 12 amino acids. V was shortened by 3 bases and J by 2 bases, with 5 bases between the two germline ends. The germline V gene encodes CDR1 LNHDA and CDR2 SQIVND (reference sequence).

This sequence joins TRBV7-2 and TRBJ2-1; D call uncertain. The J call could be wrong; TRBJ2-5 is a better fit for the DNA end. The germline gives CDR1 SGHTA, CDR2 FQGNSA. The CDR3 covers 15 residues. The CDR3 is CASINRVSRGETQYF. For the CDR3, the DNA is TGTGCCAGCATCAATAGGGTTTCCCGCGGAGAGACCCAGTACTTC.

The chain employs TRBV28 and TRBJ2-1; 7 nucleotides agree with TRBD2. This CDR3 is built from 15 residues. The V gene end was trimmed by 3 bases and the J gene end by 7 bases; junction bases not matched to a gene: 9. Per germline, CDR1 MDHEN and CDR2 SYDVKM. The CDR3 loop is CASSLVRGSVNEQFF. The CDR3 bases are TGTGCCAGCAGTTTGGTTCGCGGGAGTGTAAATGAGCAGTTCTTC.